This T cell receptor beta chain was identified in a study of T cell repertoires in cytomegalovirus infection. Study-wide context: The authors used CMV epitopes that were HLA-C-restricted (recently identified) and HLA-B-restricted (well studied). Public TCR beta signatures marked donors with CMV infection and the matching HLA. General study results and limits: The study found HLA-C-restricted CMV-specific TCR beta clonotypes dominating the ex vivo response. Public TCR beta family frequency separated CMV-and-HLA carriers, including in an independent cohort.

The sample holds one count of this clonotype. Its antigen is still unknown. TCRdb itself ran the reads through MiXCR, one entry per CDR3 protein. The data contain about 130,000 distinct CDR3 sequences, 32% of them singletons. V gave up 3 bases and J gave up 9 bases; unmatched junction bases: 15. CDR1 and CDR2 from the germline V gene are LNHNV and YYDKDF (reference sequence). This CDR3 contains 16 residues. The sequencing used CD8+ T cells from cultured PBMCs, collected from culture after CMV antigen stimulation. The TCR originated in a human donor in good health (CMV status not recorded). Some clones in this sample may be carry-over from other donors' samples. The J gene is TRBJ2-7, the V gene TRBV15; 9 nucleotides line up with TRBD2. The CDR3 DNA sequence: TGTGCCACCAGCAGGGAGGGGAGCGGGGGGCCCCGTGGGCAGTACTTC. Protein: CATSREGSGGPRGQYF.